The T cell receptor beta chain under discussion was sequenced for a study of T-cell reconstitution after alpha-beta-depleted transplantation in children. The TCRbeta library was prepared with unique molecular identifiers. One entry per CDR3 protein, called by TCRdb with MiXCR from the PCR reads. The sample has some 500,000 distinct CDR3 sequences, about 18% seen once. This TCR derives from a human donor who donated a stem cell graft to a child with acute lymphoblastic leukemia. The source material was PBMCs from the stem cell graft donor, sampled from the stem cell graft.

The CDR3 spells CASSSPRTGTYEQYF. Written as DNA, the CDR3 is TGTGCCAGCAGTAGTCCGCGAACAGGGACCTACGAGCAGTACTTC. This chain connects TRBV12-3 or TRBV12-4 to TRBJ2-7; D perhaps matches TRBD1 (6 bases). The CDR3 runs to 15 residues. Trimming stripped 5 bases from V and 2 bases from J, with 16 bases between.